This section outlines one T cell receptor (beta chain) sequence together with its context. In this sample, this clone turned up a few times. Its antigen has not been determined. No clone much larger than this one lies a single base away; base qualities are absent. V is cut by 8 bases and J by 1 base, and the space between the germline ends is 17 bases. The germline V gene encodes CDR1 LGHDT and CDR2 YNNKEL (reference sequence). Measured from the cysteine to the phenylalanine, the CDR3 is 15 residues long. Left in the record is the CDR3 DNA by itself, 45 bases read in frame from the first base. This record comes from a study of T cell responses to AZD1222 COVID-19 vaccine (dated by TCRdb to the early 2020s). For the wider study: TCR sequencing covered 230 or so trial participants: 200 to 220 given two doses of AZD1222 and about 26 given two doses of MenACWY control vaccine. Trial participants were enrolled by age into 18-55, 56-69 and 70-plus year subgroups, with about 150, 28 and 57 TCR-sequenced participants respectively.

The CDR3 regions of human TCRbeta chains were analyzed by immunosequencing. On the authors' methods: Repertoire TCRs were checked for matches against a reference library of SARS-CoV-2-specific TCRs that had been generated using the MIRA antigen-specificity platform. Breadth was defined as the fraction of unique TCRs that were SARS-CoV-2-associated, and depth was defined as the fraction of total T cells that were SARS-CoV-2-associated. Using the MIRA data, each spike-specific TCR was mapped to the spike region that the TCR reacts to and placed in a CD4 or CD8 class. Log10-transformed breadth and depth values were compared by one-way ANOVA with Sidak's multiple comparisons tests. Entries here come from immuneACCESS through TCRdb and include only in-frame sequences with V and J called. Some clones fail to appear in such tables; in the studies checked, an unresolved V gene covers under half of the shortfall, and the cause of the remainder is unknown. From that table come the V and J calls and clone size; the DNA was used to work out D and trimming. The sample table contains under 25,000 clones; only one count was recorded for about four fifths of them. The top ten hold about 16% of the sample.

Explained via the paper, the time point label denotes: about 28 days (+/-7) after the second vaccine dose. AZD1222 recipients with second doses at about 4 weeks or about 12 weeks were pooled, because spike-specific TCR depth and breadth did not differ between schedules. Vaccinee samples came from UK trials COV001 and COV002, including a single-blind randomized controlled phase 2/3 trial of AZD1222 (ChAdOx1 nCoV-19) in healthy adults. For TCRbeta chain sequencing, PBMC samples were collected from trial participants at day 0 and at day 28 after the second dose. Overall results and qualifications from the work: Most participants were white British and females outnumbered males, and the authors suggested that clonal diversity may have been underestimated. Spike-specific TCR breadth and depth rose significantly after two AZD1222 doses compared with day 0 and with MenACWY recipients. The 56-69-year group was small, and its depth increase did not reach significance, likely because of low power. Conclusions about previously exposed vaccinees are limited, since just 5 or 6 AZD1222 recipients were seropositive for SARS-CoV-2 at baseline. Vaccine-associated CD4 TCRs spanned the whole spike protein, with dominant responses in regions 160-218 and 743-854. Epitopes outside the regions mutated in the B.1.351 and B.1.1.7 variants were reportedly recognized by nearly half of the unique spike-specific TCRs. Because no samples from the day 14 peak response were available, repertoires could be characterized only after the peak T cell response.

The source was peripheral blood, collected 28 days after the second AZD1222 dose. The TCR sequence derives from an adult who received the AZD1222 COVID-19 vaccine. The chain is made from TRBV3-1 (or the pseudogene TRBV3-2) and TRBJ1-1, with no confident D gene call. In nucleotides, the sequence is TGTGCCAGCTCGCAAGGCAAGGCACGGAACACTGAAGCTTTCTTT. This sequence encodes CASSQGKARNTEAFF.